The 10 T cell receptor beta chains below all came from one sample that was sequenced in a study of PD-1 blockade in mismatch repair-deficient tumors. Libraries were prepared by immunoSEQ multiplex PCR; TCRdb keeps only in-frame clonotypes and omits some of them. The table lists under 150,000 clones, 70% to 90% of them singletons. This material consisted of peripheral blood, taken 44 weeks after starting pembrolizumab. These TCRs come from an adult with mismatch repair-deficient cancer.

The chain couples TRBV7-2 to TRBJ1-3; D uncertain. The CDR3 runs to 14 residues. Germline V lookup: CDR1 SGHTA, CDR2 FQGNSA. Trimming stripped 1 base from V and 2 bases from J, with 6 bases between. The CDR3 DNA is TGTGCCAGCAGCTTAGACAGAGCTGGAAACACCATATATTTT. As protein: CASSLDRAGNTIYF.

The count of this clone is one. V gene TRBV9 combines with J gene TRBJ1-3; D unresolved. V was clipped by 2 bases and J by 3 bases, with 9 bases between them. Germline V gene data show CDR1 as SGDLS and CDR2 as YYNGEE. This CDR3 is 14 amino acids long. As DNA, the CDR3 is TGTGCCAGCAGCGTTCAGGCGTTTGGAAACACCATATATTTT. Encoded protein: CASSVQAFGNTIYF.

The gene calls are TRBV30 and TRBJ1-1; D ambiguous. Trimming cost V 0 bases and J 8 bases, with 7 bases left between them. In germline, CDR1 is GTSNPN, CDR2 SVGIG (reference sequence). The CDR3 has 11 residues. This CDR3 reads CAWSVSPEAFF. The CDR3 nucleotides are TGTGCCTGGAGTGTATCGCCAGAAGCTTTCTTT. The whole variable domain, remainder taken from reference TRBV30 and TRBJ1-1, is SQTIHQWPATLVQPVGSPLSLECTVEGTSNPNLYWYRQAAGRGLQLLFYSVGIGQISSEVPQNLSASRPQDRQFILSSKKLLLSDSGFYLCAWSVSPEAFFGQGTRLTVV.

This clone showed up just once. The rearrangement uses TRBV27 and TRBJ2-7; possible D gene TRBD1, 6 bases. Trimming cost V 2 bases and J 4 bases, with 24 bases left between them. The CDR3 sequence is 18 residues long. The germline gives CDR1 MNHEY, CDR2 SMNVEV (reference sequence). CDR3 nucleotides: TGTGCCAGCAGTTTAAGGGGACCACCTCGGGACAAGCCTTACGAGCAGTACTTC. Translating it yields CASSLRGPPRDKPYEQYF.

V is TRBV7-9 and J is TRBJ2-1; D remains unclear. Germline lookup yields CDR1 SEHNR and CDR2 FQNEAQ (reference sequence). The CDR3 contains 13 residues. Trimming pared 1 base from V and 7 bases from J, leaving 8 bases between. This CDR3 reads CASSLGPGNEQFF. The CDR3 region has the DNA TGTGCCAGCAGCTTAGGTCCGGGTAATGAGCAGTTCTTC.

The rearrangement links TRBV6-5 to TRBJ2-7; the match to TRBD2 covers 12 bases. CDR3 length equals 15 residues. With V trimmed by 5 bases and J by 4 bases, 6 bases remained unmatched. Germline CDR1 is MNHEY and CDR2 is SVGAGI. The CDR3 loop is CASSLSSGRAYEQYF. CDR3 nucleotides: TGTGCCAGCAGTCTATCTAGCGGGAGGGCGTACGAGCAGTACTTC.

The CDR3 bases are TGTGCCAGCAGTTCAAGATTCTCTGGGGCCAACGTCCTGACTTTC. Translating it yields CASSSRFSGANVLTF. The chain has TRBV27 and TRBJ2-6; D uncertain. V dropped 4 bases and J dropped 0 bases, with 7 bases sitting between them. The CDR3 runs to 15 residues. The germline gives CDR1 MNHEY, CDR2 SMNVEV (reference sequence). The full variable domain, completed using reference TRBV27 and TRBJ2-6, is EAQVTQNPRYLITVTGKKLTVTCSQNMNHEYMSWYRQDPGLGLRQIYYSMNVEVTDKGDVPEGYKVSRKEKRNFPLILESPSPNQTSLYFCASSSRFSGANVLTFGAGSRLTVL.

The V call is TRBV7-2, the J call TRBJ2-3, with D perhaps assigned TRBD1 or TRBD2 (5 bases each). Germline CDR1 and CDR2: SGHTA and FQGNSA. This CDR3 has 16 amino acids. V shed 5 bases and J shed 3 bases, with 18 bases lying between them. As DNA, the CDR3 is TGTGCCAGCAGCCCTAGACCCCAGGGAGCGACAGATACGCAGTATTTT. This encodes CASSPRPQGATDTQYF.

About this clone: The same CDR3 also results from other DNA sequences found in this sample. The J gene is TRBJ2-7, the V gene TRBV9; TRBD2 matches at 11 bases. The germline V gene has CDR1 SGDLS and CDR2 YYNGEE. The CDR3 has 15 amino acids. Trimming took 3 bases from V and 2 from J; bases not matched to a gene: 4. CDR3 nucleotide sequence: TGTGCCAGCAGCGGGGGGACTAGCGGAACCTACGAGCAGTACTTC. Its protein is CASSGGTSGTYEQYF.

The chain recombines TRBV11-2 with TRBJ2-7, with 11 nucleotides matching TRBD2. Looked up from germline, CDR1 is SGHAT and CDR2 is FQNNGV. CDR3 length: 18 amino acids. Losses at the gene ends were 1 base for V and 4 bases for J; bases not matched to a gene: 12. CDR3 nucleotide sequence: TGTGCCAGCAGCTTAGCCCTAGTAGGGACTAGCGGAGGTTACGAGCAGTACTTC. This gives the protein CASSLALVGTSGGYEQYF.